This passage covers 9 T cell receptor beta chains from one sample sequenced in a study of shared clonotypes between healthy human individuals. Clones were sequenced by immunoSEQ multiplex PCR, and TCRdb holds only the in-frame ones, with some missing. The sample includes over 1.5 million clones, 98% of them seen just once. Input material: naive CD4+ T cells sorted from blood. Described subset: CD45RA+ positively selected. The receptors derive from a man aged 25 to 45 in good health.

This rearrangement joins TRBV30 to TRBJ1-2, with 7 bases matching TRBD1. The germline V gene has CDR1 GTSNPN and CDR2 SVGIG (reference sequence). V lost 3 bases and J lost 5; bases outside the gene matches: 12. This CDR3 is built from 15 residues. CDR3 protein: CAWRQNRGHGYGYTF. CDR3 sequence (DNA): TGTGCCTGGAGGCAAAACAGGGGCCATGGGTATGGCTACACCTTC. Variable domain in full (rest from reference TRBV30 and TRBJ1-2): SQTIHQWPATLVQPVGSPLSLECTVEGTSNPNLYWYRQAAGRGLQLLFYSVGIGQISSEVPQNLSASRPQDRQFILSSKKLLLSDSGFYLCAWRQNRGHGYGYTFGSGTRLTVV.

The V gene is TRBV27, the J gene TRBJ1-5, with 7 bases fitting TRBD1. Germline CDR1 is MNHEY and CDR2 is SMNVEV (reference sequence). This CDR3 has 13 amino acids. V lost 2 bases, J lost 7 bases, and 2 bases stayed unmatched. CDR3 nucleotide sequence: TGTGCCAGCAGTTTAAGGGGGCCCCAGCCCCAGCATTTT. It encodes CASSLRGPQPQHF.

The rearrangement joins TRBV5-4 to TRBJ2-2; 11 bases fit TRBD1. In germline, CDR1 is SGHNT, CDR2 YYREEE (reference sequence). With 4 bases clipped from V and 7 bases from J, the junction kept 9 bases outside the gene matches. The CDR3 has 16 amino acids. CDR3 sequence reads: CASSGSGQGAVGELFF. In DNA, the CDR3 is TGTGCCAGCAGCGGTAGCGGACAGGGGGCGGTCGGGGAGCTGTTTTTT.

CDR3 loop: CASSSGLAGDLEQYF. The CDR3 bases are TGTGCCAGCTCATCGGGACTAGCGGGAGATCTCGAGCAGTACTTC. The chain couples TRBV18 to TRBJ2-7, with 14 bases lining up with TRBD2. The CDR3 runs 15 residues. The germline V gene has CDR1 KGHSH and CDR2 LQKENI. The J segment lost 6 bases and the V segment lost 5 bases, leaving 6 bases of the junction unmatched.

The rearrangement uses TRBV18 and TRBJ1-1; a possible D gene is TRBD1 (5 bases). CDR1 is KGHSH and CDR2 is LQKENI in the germline V gene. The CDR3 is made up of 16 amino acids. The V gene lost 6 bases and the J gene lost 8 bases, with 25 bases spanning the gap. The CDR3 sequence: CASSLSPKGRYAEAFF. The DNA for the CDR3 is TGTGCCAGCTCCCTTTCCCCTAAGGGGCGGTATGCCGAAGCTTTCTTT.

CDR3 nucleotide sequence: TGTGCCAGCAACCCGGCACAGGGGGCGATGAACACTGAAGCTTTCTTT. Translated: CASNPAQGAMNTEAFF. V is TRBV6-6 and J is TRBJ1-1; TRBD1 agrees at 9 bases. V was pared by 7 bases and J by 0 bases, with 9 bases of the junction left unmatched. The CDR3 has 16 residues. CDR1 is MNHNY, CDR2 SVGAGI, per germline (reference sequence).

The chain employs TRBV29-1 and TRBJ1-1; D ambiguous. V lost 7 bases and J lost 2, with 8 bases in between. Germline CDR1 is SQVTM and CDR2 is ANQGSEA. The CDR3 spans 11 residues. The CDR3 protein is CSGTFNTEAFF. CDR3 bases: TGCAGCGGCACCTTTAACACTGAAGCTTTCTTT. Filled out from reference TRBV29-1 and TRBJ1-1, the complete variable domain reads SAVISQKPSRDICQRGTSLTIQCQVDSQVTMMFWYRQQPGQSLTLIATANQGSEATYESGFVIDKFPISRPNLTFSTLTVSNMSPEDSSIYLCSGTFNTEAFFGQGTRLTVV.

This clone has a single count. The same CDR3 arises from other DNA sequences in this sample as well. V and J are TRBV5-4 and TRBJ1-1; no clear D. In germline, CDR1 is SGHNT, CDR2 YYREEE (reference sequence). This CDR3 spans 14 amino acids. V was pared by 0 bases and J by 0 bases, with 6 bases between. The CDR3 here is CASSLGQVNTEAFF. The CDR3 coding sequence is TGTGCCAGCAGCTTGGGCCAGGTGAACACTGAAGCTTTCTTT.

This sequence joins TRBV11-2 and TRBJ2-7, with D tentatively TRBD1 (6 bases). V lost 3 bases, J lost 6 bases, and 15 bases lay in between. The length of the CDR3 is 14 residues. Germline V gene sequence: CDR1 SGHAT, CDR2 FQNNGV. This CDR3 reads CASSFTGQRSEQYF. In nucleotides, the CDR3 is TGTGCCAGCAGCTTCACCGGACAGCGGTCCGAGCAGTACTTC.